This T cell receptor (beta chain) was retrieved from a study of blood T cell repertoires in COVID-19. The method was immunoSEQ multiplex PCR; TCRdb's version includes in-frame clones alone and lacks a portion of them. The top ten hold 1.3% of the sample, which has around 380,000 clones, more than 75% seen once. This clone has a single count. Participant age was roughly 18 to 95 years, and participants resided in 24 US areas. Each participant's cohort was designated according to participant-reported clinical history. Germline CDR1 is LGHNA and CDR2 is YNFKEQ. V was pared by 0 bases and J by 3 bases, with 10 bases between. This CDR3 has 15 amino acids.

The chain couples TRBV4-2 to TRBJ2-3; D is undetermined. The sequence derives from a man under 40 who had recovered from COVID-19. Material for sequencing was PBMCs or T cells enriched from blood (not recorded which). This CDR3 reads CASSQDILATDTQYF. For the CDR3, the DNA is TGTGCCAGCAGCCAAGATATCTTAGCTACAGATACGCAGTATTTT.